The next 17 T cell receptor beta chains were all read from a single sample in a study of chemoradiotherapy in HPV16-positive cancers. The method was immunoSEQ multiplex PCR; TCRdb's version includes in-frame clones alone and lacks a portion of them. Among over 10,000 clones listed, about 72% were seen once. Sampling was carried out from a patient who underwent chemoradiotherapy. These receptors were taken from a human donor with HPV-associated anogenital cancer.

This clone was seen more than once but under ten times. The chain uses TRBV4-2 and TRBJ1-5; unclear D gene. CDR1 is LGHNA, CDR2 YNFKEQ, per germline. V was cut by 3 bases and J by 7 bases, with 10 bases left in between. This CDR3 has 13 amino acids. The CDR3 coding sequence is TGTGCCAGCAGCCAGACTCCTAACCAGCCCCAGCATTTT. Protein sequence: CASSQTPNQPQHF.

V and J are TRBV5-1 and TRBJ1-6; 9 nucleotides line up with TRBD1. J gave up 6 bases and V 4 bases, and 11 bases lay outside the gene matches. The length of the CDR3 is 17 residues. Germline CDR1 and CDR2: SGHRS and YFSETQ. The CDR3 sequence: CASSPGRGTGSNSPLHF. In DNA, the CDR3 is TGCGCCAGCAGCCCTGGGAGAGGGACAGGGAGTAATTCACCCCTCCACTTT.

The chain employs TRBV10-3 and TRBJ1-2, with 11 nucleotides matching TRBD1. The CDR3 consists of 17 residues. The V segment lost 11 bases and the J segment 6 bases; nucleotides outside the gene matches: 20. The germline V gene has CDR1 ENHRY and CDR2 SYGVKD. CDR3 nucleotide sequence: TGTGCCTCGATACAAGATATCCGGACAGGGGGCTGGAATGGCTACACCTTC. Its translation is CASIQDIRTGGWNGYTF.

This chain uses TRBV25-1 with TRBJ2-3; D gene ambiguous. CDR1 MGHDK and CDR2 SYGVNS come from the germline V gene. The CDR3 length is 11 residues. Trimming took off 4 bases at V and 8 bases at J, with 7 bases between the two ends. The CDR3 here is CASSGATTQYF. The CDR3 DNA follows: TGTGCCAGCAGTGGTGCAACTACGCAGTATTTT.

This clone has just a few counts. This rearrangement joins TRBV7-3 to TRBJ1-5; possible D gene TRBD1, 6 bases. Germline V CDR1 and CDR2: SGHTA, FQGTGA. The V end lost 3 bases, the J end lost 4 bases, and 13 bases lay between the germline ends. The CDR3 consists of 15 residues. CDR3: CASSLRGGANQPQHF. Here the CDR3 DNA reads TGTGCCAGCAGCTTGAGGGGGGGGGCTAATCAGCCCCAGCATTTT.

This chain connects TRBV11-2 to TRBJ2-1; D is unresolved. Germline V gene sequence: CDR1 SGHAT, CDR2 FQNNGV. V gave up 5 bases and J gave up 7 bases, with 12 bases separating them. This CDR3 is built from 13 residues. In nucleotides, the CDR3 is TGTGCCAGCAGCCTGTCCACTGGTAATGAGCAGTTCTTC. It is translated as CASSLSTGNEQFF.

The V gene is TRBV14, the J gene TRBJ2-7; the match to TRBD1 covers 8 bases. Germline V lookup: CDR1 SGHDN, CDR2 FVKESK. J lost 4 bases, V lost 0 bases, and 11 bases had no gene match. The CDR3 loop spans 17 amino acids. The CDR3 loop reads CASSQEMARTGSYEQYF. CDR3 in DNA: TGTGCCAGCAGCCAAGAAATGGCACGGACAGGGTCTTACGAGCAGTACTTC.

J is TRBJ2-1 and V is TRBV27, with 8 bases identical to TRBD2. V lost 5 bases, J lost 6 bases, and 3 bases stayed unmatched. The CDR3 spans 13 residues. Looked up from germline, CDR1 is MNHEY and CDR2 is SMNVEV (reference sequence). The CDR3 protein is CASSRAGGNEQFF. The CDR3 coding sequence is TGTGCCAGCAGTCGGGCGGGGGGCAATGAGCAGTTCTTC.

V is TRBV7-3 and J is TRBJ1-2; the match to TRBD1 covers 7 bases. With 2 bases clipped from V and 8 bases from J, the junction kept 14 bases outside the gene matches. This CDR3 is 16 amino acids long. Germline values: CDR1 SGHTA, CDR2 FQGTGA. CDR3 in DNA: TGTGCCAGCAGCTTATTAGGCGCAGGGGGAGAGGGGGGCTACACCTTC. Translating gives CASSLLGAGGEGGYTF.

The gene calls are TRBV29-1 and TRBJ1-1; D is unresolved. Looked up from germline, CDR1 is SQVTM and CDR2 is ANQGSEA. V was clipped by 7 bases and J by 1 base, with 10 bases between them. The CDR3 is 12 amino acids. CDR3 in DNA: TGCAGCGCCCTTCCAACGAACACTGAAGCTTTCTTT. This sequence encodes CSALPTNTEAFF.

The chain carries TRBV2 and TRBJ1-5, with TRBD1 as a possible D gene (5 bases). There are 14 residues in the CDR3. V lost 9 bases to trimming and J lost 0 bases, with 12 bases between them. CDR1 and CDR2 from the germline V gene are SNHLY and FYNNEI. The DNA of the CDR3 is TGTGCCAGTTGGTCAGGGTATAGCAATCAGCCCCAGCATTTT. As protein: CASWSGYSNQPQHF.

This clone was observed a handful of times. This CDR3 reads CASSLDSSNQPQHF. Written as DNA, the CDR3 is TGTGCCAGCAGCTTAGACAGTAGCAATCAGCCCCAGCATTTT. The chain uses TRBV7-2 and TRBJ1-5; D call uncertain. The V and J ends lost 1 base and 0 bases respectively, with 4 bases between them. The CDR3 runs to 14 residues. CDR1 is SGHTA and CDR2 is FQGNSA in the germline V gene.

The chain employs TRBV9 and TRBJ1-1, with D perhaps TRBD1 (5 bases). CDR3 size: 16 residues. V was trimmed by 0 bases and J by 2 bases, leaving 14 bases between them. From germline, CDR1 is SGDLS and CDR2 YYNGEE. The CDR3 region is CASSVALEGTNTEAFF. CDR3 DNA sequence: TGTGCCAGCAGCGTAGCCCTCGAAGGGACCAACACTGAAGCTTTCTTT.

The genes are TRBV7-2 and TRBJ2-3; TRBD1 agrees at 9 bases. The CDR3 is 16 amino acids. Trimming at V came to 5 bases and at J to 4 bases, leaving 10 bases not matched to a gene. From germline, CDR1 is SGHTA and CDR2 FQGNSA. CDR3 in amino acids: CASSHRTGEGPDTQYF. The CDR3 region has the DNA TGTGCCAGCAGCCACCGGACAGGGGAGGGGCCAGATACGCAGTATTTT.

This clone was counted only a few times. The rearrangement uses TRBV4-1 and TRBJ1-1; D gene unclear. CDR1 and CDR2 from the germline V gene are MGHRA and YSYEKL. CDR3 size: 15 residues. Trimming cost V 4 bases and J 4 bases, with 16 bases left between them. CDR3: CASSRREGAATEAFF. The CDR3 nucleotides are TGCGCCAGCAGCCGGAGGGAGGGCGCAGCCACTGAAGCTTTCTTT.

The rearrangement joins TRBV7-9 to TRBJ2-2, with D maybe TRBD2 (6 bases). Trimming stripped 2 bases from V and 7 bases from J, with 11 bases between. CDR1 is SEHNR and CDR2 is FQNEAQ in the germline V gene (reference sequence). This CDR3 is built from 14 residues. In DNA form, the CDR3 reads TGTGCCAGCAGCTTAACGGACTACCACGGGGAGCTGTTTTTT. It is translated as CASSLTDYHGELFF.

The genes are TRBV4-2 and TRBJ1-2, with D tentatively TRBD1 (5 bases). Germline V gene data show CDR1 as LGHNA and CDR2 as YNFKEQ. The CDR3 loop spans 16 amino acids. Trimming took off 0 bases at V and 2 bases at J, with 13 bases between the two ends. The CDR3 nucleotides read TGTGCCAGCAGCCAAGATGGGGCGAGTCAGAACTATGGCTACACCTTC. Encoded protein: CASSQDGASQNYGYTF.